The 14 T cell receptor beta chains reported below all come from one sample, sequenced in a study of blood T cell repertoires in COVID-19. Data came from immunoSEQ multiplex PCR; TCRdb stores just in-frame clones and leaves some out. The table shows 150,000 to 180,000 clones, with less than 95% occurring only once. The sequenced sample was peripheral blood. The receptor set was obtained from a man over 45 with acute or convalescent COVID-19.

The chain uses TRBV7-9 and TRBJ2-5; TRBD2 might be the D (7 bases). The V gene's germline CDR1 is SEHNR and CDR2 FQNEAQ (reference sequence). The length of the CDR3 is 17 residues. The V end was cut by 0 bases, the J end by 2 bases, with 16 bases between. The CDR3 loop is CASSLAGGAMLQETQYF. The CDR3 region has the DNA TGTGCCAGCAGCTTAGCGGGGGGGGCTATGCTGCAAGAGACCCAGTACTTC.

The chain couples TRBV27 to TRBJ2-4; TRBD2 matches 7 bases. Germline V gives CDR1 MNHEY, CDR2 SMNVEV (reference sequence). Losses at the gene ends were 1 base for V and 1 base for J; bases not matched to a gene: 1. CDR3 size: 15 residues. As DNA, the CDR3 is TGTGCCAGCAGTTTATTCGGGGGGGCCAAAAACATTCAGTACTTC. Its translation is CASSLFGGAKNIQYF.

V and J are TRBV24-1 and TRBJ1-5, with 7 bases fitting TRBD1. The CDR3 contains 15 residues. The germline gives CDR1 KGHDR, CDR2 SFDVKD. The V segment lost 3 bases and the J segment 2 bases; nucleotides outside the gene matches: 3. Written as DNA, the CDR3 is TGTGCCACCAGTGATCGACAGGGTGGCAATCAGCCCCAGCATTTT. Translation: CATSDRQGGNQPQHF.

J is TRBJ1-1 and V is TRBV7-2, with 7 bases that match TRBD1. Trimming took 8 bases from V and 1 from J; bases not matched to a gene: 10. Germline V gene data show CDR1 as SGHTA and CDR2 as FQGNSA. The CDR3 has 15 residues. The CDR3 is CASLPSGTANTEAFF. The CDR3 DNA is TGTGCCAGCTTGCCTTCCGGGACAGCGAACACTGAAGCTTTCTTT. The complete variable domain, with remaining parts taken from reference TRBV7-2 and TRBJ1-1, reads GAGVSQSPSNKVTEKGKDVELRCDPISGHTALYWYRQSLGQGLEFLIYFQGNSAPDKSGLPSDRFSAERTGGSVSTLTIQRTQQEDSAVYLCASLPSGTANTEAFFGQGTRLTVV.

In this sample, this clone turned up once. The V and J genes are TRBV18 and TRBJ1-2; D is unresolved. CDR1 is KGHSH and CDR2 is LQKENI in the germline V gene. The V and J ends lost 1 base and 2 bases respectively, with 11 bases between them. The CDR3 covers 15 residues. The CDR3: CASSPRGVSNYGYTF. DNA for the CDR3: TGTGCCAGCTCACCACGGGGAGTCAGCAACTATGGCTACACCTTC.

This chain links TRBV10-3 with TRBJ1-2; D not certain. In germline, CDR1 is ENHRY, CDR2 SYGVKD. CDR3 length: 11 amino acids. V lost 4 bases to trimming and J lost 5 bases, with 5 bases between them. In DNA, the CDR3 is TGTGCCATCAGTGGAGGGTATGGCTACACCTTC. It encodes CAISGGYGYTF.

This clone was counted only a few times. CDR3 amino acids: CASSFDGRYGYTF. The DNA for the CDR3 is TGTGCCAGCAGCTTCGACGGGAGATATGGCTACACCTTC. This rearrangement joins TRBV7-2 to TRBJ1-2; D remains ambiguous. This CDR3 has 13 residues. V was shortened by 3 bases and J by 5 bases, with 10 bases between the two germline ends. Germline assignment: CDR1 SGHTA and CDR2 FQGNSA.

The chain has TRBV7-2 and TRBJ2-1; D is ambiguous. CDR3 length: 13 residues. The germline V gene encodes CDR1 SGHTA and CDR2 FQGNSA. V gave up 5 bases and J gave up 3 bases, with 8 bases separating them. CDR3 region: CASSQAIYNEQFF. CDR3 DNA sequence: TGTGCCAGCAGCCAGGCTATCTACAATGAGCAGTTCTTC. Using reference TRBV7-2 and TRBJ2-1 for the parts outside the CDR3, the full variable domain is GAGVSQSPSNKVTEKGKDVELRCDPISGHTALYWYRQSLGQGLEFLIYFQGNSAPDKSGLPSDRFSAERTGGSVSTLTIQRTQQEDSAVYLCASSQAIYNEQFFGPGTRLTVL.

This chain uses TRBV6-5 with TRBJ1-2, with 7 positions matching TRBD1. The length of the CDR3 is 13 residues. The V gene's germline CDR1 is MNHEY and CDR2 SVGAGI. V gave up 5 bases and J gave up 6 bases; unmatched junction bases: 6. This chain's CDR3 is CASSLQGLDGYTF. CDR3 coding DNA: TGTGCCAGCAGTCTACAGGGGTTAGATGGCTACACCTTC.

The J gene is TRBJ1-2, the V gene TRBV7-9, with 7 bases aligning to TRBD1. Germline-derived CDR1 and CDR2 are SEHNR and FQNEAQ (reference sequence). Trimming cost V 5 bases and J 1 base; bases outside gene matches: 13. There are 17 residues in the CDR3. The DNA for the CDR3 is TGTGCCAGCAGCCCCCGGTGGGACAGTGTAAATAACTATGGCTACACCTTC. It translates to CASSPRWDSVNNYGYTF.

V gene TRBV4-1 combines with J gene TRBJ2-3; unclear D gene. The V gene lost 0 bases and the J gene lost 3 bases, with 7 bases spanning the gap. The CDR3 runs 14 residues. Germline V gene sequence: CDR1 MGHRA, CDR2 YSYEKL. The CDR3 here is CASSQDSQTDTQYF. The CDR3 coding sequence is TGCGCCAGCAGCCAAGACTCTCAGACAGATACGCAGTATTTT.

V and J are TRBV5-1 and TRBJ2-1; TRBD2 matches at 15 bases. Germline V gene lookup returns CDR1 SGHRS and CDR2 YFSETQ. The CDR3 consists of 17 residues. Unmatched junction bases numbered 8, after V lost 0 bases and J lost 10 bases. The CDR3, as DNA: TGCGCCAGCAGCTTGGGGACTAGCGGGAGGGGTCTTAGGGAGCAGTTCTTC. It translates to CASSLGTSGRGLREQFF.

The gene calls are TRBV30 and TRBJ1-1, with TRBD1 matching 9 bases. The CDR3 contains 13 residues. V lost 1 base and J lost 7; bases outside the gene matches: 4. Germline V gene sequence: CDR1 GTSNPN, CDR2 SVGIG (reference sequence). The CDR3 spells CAWSGTGVGEAFF. CDR3 nucleotides: TGTGCCTGGAGTGGGACAGGGGTTGGTGAAGCTTTCTTT.

This chain links TRBV5-1 with TRBJ2-1; 13 bases map to TRBD2. Germline V CDR1 and CDR2: SGHRS, YFSETQ. The CDR3 covers 15 residues. Losses at the gene ends were 3 bases for V and 5 bases for J; bases not matched to a gene: 2. CDR3 sequence reads: CASSSLAGGHNEQFF. In nucleotides, the CDR3 is TGCGCCAGCAGCTCACTAGCGGGGGGGCACAATGAGCAGTTCTTC.